Listed below are T cell receptor beta chains from one sample, sequenced in a study of PD-1 blockade in classical Hodgkin lymphoma. Sequencing was performed with immunoSEQ multiplex PCR; in TCRdb, only in-frame clones are kept and a portion is missing. The table shows 50,000 or so clones, with approximately 86% occurring only once. The sample was peripheral blood mononuclear cells (PBMCs), taken before the fourth cycle of nivolumab. These receptors came from a human donor with classical Hodgkin lymphoma. CDR3s include the opening cysteine and the closing phenylalanine or tryptophan. A D gene is named only where the DNA matches it firmly. Some rows mark clone size as missing; the rest say once, few, many or name a class of expanded clone.

.	TRBV13	.	TRBJ2-5	CASSFGPYQETQYF	TGTGCCAGCAGCTTCGGCCCGTACCAAGAGACCCAGTACTTC
.	TRBV9	TRBD2	TRBJ2-7	CASSPVPLAGGPRDEQYF	TGTGCCAGCAGCCCGGTCCCCTTGGCGGGAGGGCCCCGAGACGAGCAGTACTTC
.	TRBV21-1	.	TRBJ2-4	CASILGRQPGGIQYF	TGTGCCAGCATCTTGGGGAGGCAGCCCGGTGGCATTCAGTACTTC
.	TRBV14	TRBD1	TRBJ2-7	CASSQVPDRDYEQYF	TGTGCCAGCAGCCAAGTTCCAGACAGGGACTACGAGCAGTACTTC
.	TRBV5-5	.	TRBJ1-1	CASSLGPVNTEAFF	TGTGCCAGCAGCTTGGGACCTGTGAACACTGAAGCTTTCTTT
.	TRBV29-1	TRBD2	TRBJ2-1	CSVEGLAGGLTYNEQFF	TGCAGCGTTGAGGGACTAGCGGGGGGATTAACTTACAATGAGCAGTTCTTC
.	TRBV28	.	TRBJ2-7	CASSYISEQYF	TGTGCCAGCAGTTACATCAGCGAGCAGTACTTC
.	TRBV7-2	.	TRBJ2-5	CASSLEPTGWETQYF	TGTGCCAGCAGCTTAGAACCTACAGGGTGGGAGACCCAGTACTTC
.	TRBV10-2	.	TRBJ1-1	CASIGTMNTEAFF	TGCGCCAGCATCGGGACAATGAACACTGAAGCTTTCTTT
once	TRBV27	.	TRBJ2-5	CASSLSGESETQYF	TGTGCCAGCAGTTTATCTGGGGAATCCGAGACCCAGTACTTC
.	TRBV28	.	TRBJ2-4	CASSLRVQRLAKNIQYF	TGTGCCAGCAGTTTGAGGGTACAGCGGTTAGCCAAAAACATTCAGTACTTC
once	TRBV6-1	TRBD1	TRBJ1-2	CASSGAQGFGYTF	TGTGCCAGCAGCGGGGCACAGGGGTTCGGCTACACCTTC
.	TRBV19	.	TRBJ1-5	CASKTGFNQPQHF	TGTGCCAGTAAAACGGGTTTTAATCAGCCCCAGCATTTT
.	TRBV4-1	.	TRBJ1-4	CASSQVGRAATNEKLFF	TGCGCCAGCAGCCAAGTAGGTAGGGCGGCAACTAATGAAAAACTGTTTTTT
once	TRBV7-6	.	TRBJ2-1	CASSLELGAYNEQFF	TGTGCCAGCAGCTTAGAACTAGGTGCCTACAATGAGCAGTTCTTC
.	TRBV28	.	TRBJ1-3	CASRAATISGNTIYF	TGTGCCAGCAGAGCGGCCACTATCTCTGGAAACACCATATATTTT
.	TRBV27	.	TRBJ2-3	CASSFSRGGTDTQYF	TGTGCCAGCAGTTTTTCGCGGGGAGGCACAGATACGCAGTATTTT
.	TRBV5-1	.	TRBJ2-1	CASSLSGGPDNEQFF	TGCGCCAGCAGCTTGAGTGGGGGGCCTGACAATGAGCAGTTCTTC
once	TRBV6-1	.	TRBJ2-7	CASSDTGTNYEQYF	TGTGCCAGCAGTGACACCGGGACAAACTACGAGCAGTACTTC
.	TRBV7-8	TRBD2	TRBJ2-7	CASSLEGLAGGSSYEQYF	TGTGCCAGCAGCTTAGAGGGACTAGCGGGAGGGAGCTCCTACGAGCAGTACTTC
.	TRBV7-9	.	TRBJ1-1	CASSSGPAATEAFF	TGTGCCAGCAGCTCGGGCCCCGCGGCAACTGAAGCTTTCTTT
.	TRBV5-4	TRBD1	TRBJ1-4	CASSPGTGIEKLFF	TGTGCCAGCAGCCCAGGGACAGGGATTGAAAAACTGTTTTTT
.	TRBV5-4	.	TRBJ1-2	CASSLGGTSNNYGYTF	TGTGCCAGCAGCTTGGGCGGGACCTCAAATAACTATGGCTACACCTTC
once	TRBV5-8	TRBD1	TRBJ2-5	CASSLGQLRGTQYF	TGTGCCAGCAGCCTGGGACAGCTCCGAGGGACCCAGTACTTC
.	TRBV7-6	TRBD1	TRBJ2-3	CASSLEGTETPWDTQYF	TGTGCCAGCAGCTTAGAGGGGACAGAAACTCCGTGGGATACGCAGTATTTT
.	TRBV25-1	.	TRBJ1-2	CASSGDNRGDYGYTF	TGTGCCAGCAGTGGGGACAACCGGGGCGACTATGGCTACACCTTC
.	TRBV10-3	TRBD1	TRBJ2-1	CAISDVLKSGTGPNNEQFF	TGTGCCATCAGTGATGTACTCAAATCCGGGACAGGGCCCAACAATGAGCAGTTCTTC
.	TRBV7-9	.	TRBJ2-4	CASSLAGYGNIQYF	TGTGCCAGCAGCTTAGCTGGGTACGGAAACATTCAGTACTTC
.	TRBV28	TRBD1	TRBJ2-7	CASSPRAPRQGSSYEQYF	TGTGCCAGCAGCCCGCGTGCCCCTCGACAGGGGAGCTCCTACGAGCAGTACTTC
.	TRBV7-9	.	TRBJ1-5	CASSRTDQPQHF	TGTGCCAGCAGCCGGACAGATCAGCCCCAGCATTTT
.	TRBV6-4	.	TRBJ2-7	CASSDASTRYRDRRSYEQYF	TGTGCCAGCAGTGACGCGAGCACTCGATATCGCGACAGGAGATCCTACGAGCAGTACTTC
.	TRBV7-3	TRBD2	TRBJ2-3	CASSSRGLAATDTQYF	TGTGCCAGCAGCTCCCGGGGACTAGCGGCAACAGATACGCAGTATTTT
.	TRBV6-5	TRBD1	TRBJ2-5	CASSQNRGLRETQYF	TGTGCCAGCAGCCAGAACAGGGGGCTGCGAGAGACCCAGTACTTC
once	TRBV7-2	TRBD1	TRBJ2-7	CASSQNVSPGGMPYEQYF	TGTGCCAGCAGTCAAAACGTCTCCCCAGGGGGAATGCCCTACGAGCAGTACTTC
.	TRBV11-3	.	TRBJ1-2	CASSYRQDFYGYTF	TGTGCCAGCAGCTACCGACAGGACTTTTATGGCTACACCTTC
.	TRBV14	.	TRBJ1-3	CASSQGNTGNTIYF	TGTGCCAGCAGCCAGGGGAACACTGGAAACACCATATATTTT
.	TRBV19	.	TRBJ1-5	CASQTDYDQPQHF	TGTGCCAGTCAGACAGATTATGATCAGCCCCAGCATTTT
.	TRBV5-6	.	TRBJ1-5	CASSLFGDGQPQHF	TGTGCCAGCAGCTTGTTTGGGGACGGTCAGCCCCAGCATTTT